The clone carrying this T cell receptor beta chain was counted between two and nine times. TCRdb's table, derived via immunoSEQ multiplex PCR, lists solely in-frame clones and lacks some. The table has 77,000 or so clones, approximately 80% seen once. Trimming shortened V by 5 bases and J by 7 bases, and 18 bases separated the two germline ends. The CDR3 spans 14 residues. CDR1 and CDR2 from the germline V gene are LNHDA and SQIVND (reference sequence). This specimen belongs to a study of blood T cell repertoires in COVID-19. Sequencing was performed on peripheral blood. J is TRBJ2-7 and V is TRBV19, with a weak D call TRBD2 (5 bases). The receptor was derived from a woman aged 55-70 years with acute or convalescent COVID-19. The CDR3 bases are TGTGCCAGTAGTGCCGGAACTCGCGGGCGGGAGCAGTACTTC. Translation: CASSAGTRGREQYF.